Here is one T cell receptor (beta chain) with its context. These data come from a study of response to subunit inactivated influenza vaccine. One entry per CDR3 protein, called by TCRdb with MiXCR from the RT-PCR reads. The repertoire consists of around 570,000 distinct CDR3 sequences, with 6.5% to 8% occurring once and the leading ten covering 10% to 15%. The CDR3 loop spans 15 amino acids. V shed 5 bases, J shed 10 bases, and the junction held 15 bases outside the gene matches. The chain recombines TRBV12-3 or TRBV12-4 with TRBJ1-1, with 8 bases lining up with TRBD1. This TCR was sampled from a man aged 50-75 years who received an inactivated influenza vaccine. The input for sequencing was PBMCs from blood, taken less than 30 months after vaccination. The CDR3 DNA is TGTGCCAGCAGTACTCCGACAGGGGCGAGAAGGGGAGCTTTCTTT. It codes for CASSTPTGARRGAFF.